This T cell receptor beta chain was found in a study of cytomegalovirus exposure and HLA in healthy donors. Study as a whole: Membership in the Caucasian-associated ancestry cluster was found for 65% to 85% of roughly 360 genotyped donors.

About this clone: Antigen specificity is unknown.

Overall study findings and caveats: Later analysis revealed greater clonal expansion in HLA-associated TCR beta chains than in equally common others.

The study ran its PCR with 60 Vbeta and 13 Jbeta primers. The repertoire was sequenced with immunoSEQ multiplex PCR; TCRdb's copy has only in-frame clones and lacks some. The repertoire holds roughly 100,000 clones, with roughly four fifths as singletons. Donors were ostensibly healthy at sampling, although undocumented immune exposures were probable. Trimming left V 5 bases short and J 5 bases short, with 18 bases between. The CDR3 runs 15 residues. CDR1 and CDR2 (germline): SGHNT, YENEEA. The sequence was obtained from a man in his fifties in good health and CMV-seronegative. The rearrangement joins TRBV11-3 to TRBJ2-5; TRBD1 might be the D (6 bases). Sequenced material: PBMCs. Here the CDR3 DNA reads TGTGCCAGCAGCCGCAACGGACAGCGCCTCGAGACCCAGTACTTC. Amino acid sequence: CASSRNGQRLETQYF.